This TCR beta chain was sequenced in a study of long-term antiretroviral therapy in people with HIV (dated 2022 in TCRdb). A note on the overall study: The earliest samples were collected about a decade before the 2015 WHO recommendation for immediate ART, when ART was typically delayed until CD4 counts fell. Test extractions of a monoclonal T-cell line alongside 33 polyclonal samples showed no cross-contamination during QIAcube processing. About 35% of the 30 participants with HIV were female. The cohort contributed about 180 cryopreserved PBMC samples from about 31 adults with confirmed HIV infection, collected serially over a mean of roughly 6 years (range 1-12). A retrospective serial study tested whether ART initiation and durable HIV suppression were associated with changes in peripheral blood TRB repertoire composition and diversity. General findings and caveats noted by the study authors: Limited PBMC availability meant only the TCR beta chain was sequenced, without alpha chain pairing. Because cell numbers in pre-ART samples were limited, unsorted PBMC were profiled instead of sorted CD4+ and CD8+ T cells. Expanded TRB clones identified before ART initiation dominated the repertoire across all time points, though the dominance fluctuated and decreased in many PLHIV after ART. Starting ART was linked to a significant rise in TRB diversity, yet even with long-term ART the diversity remained significantly lower than in transplant donor controls. HIV repertoires had narrower CDR3 length ranges than controls, and the network structure suggested an antigen-experienced repertoire that shifted only slightly toward naive after ART. Inferences about post-ART repertoire changes were limited because no data were available on ART adherence, viral resistance or therapy changes. The samples span the years 2004 to 2017, and the ART regimens used may be less effective than current regimens.

To be included, a participant needed at least one PBMC sample from before ART initiation plus at least two post-ART samples. Every participant with HIV received treatment in the United States of America. Before DNA extraction, cryopreserved samples of about 1-11 million PBMC were thawed and then washed. At the time of the earliest PBMC sample, participants with HIV were aged between roughly 20 and 54 years. Each participant contributed PBMC samples from 1-4 timepoints before ART initiation and 2-8 timepoints after ART initiation, with a median of 7 samples. Serial HIV viral load, CD4+ T-cell count, ART history and demographic data were obtained for every participant. Genomic DNA was extracted from unsorted PBMC with a Qiagen kit on a QIAcube, processed in batches of 12 samples. Trimming costs V 8 bases and J 2 bases, and their ends lie 15 bases apart. The germline V gene (reference sequence) yields GTSNPN for CDR1 and SVGIG for CDR2. From the cysteine through the phenylalanine, the CDR3 covers 13 amino acids. Only the CDR3 part of the read is kept: 39 bases, read in frame from the first base.

Sequencing of the TRB variable region was done with the immunoSEQ hsTCRB v3.0 assay at survey level resolution. The targeted TRB sequencing depth was about 40,000-55,000 T-cell genomes per sample. An Illumina MiSeq with a v3 150-cycle kit was used to sequence the pooled TRB libraries. The authors' analysis ran thus. Analysis of repertoires was carried out in R inside a reproducible Nextflow workflow spanning QC, data transformation and analysis. LymphoSeq2, an R package for exploring AIRR-Seq data, was used to implement custom analyses. A few samples yielding fewer than 5000 total TRB sequences were excluded, leaving approximately 190 analyzed HIV repertoires. Of the 188 retained HIV repertoires, over 55 were collected before and around 130 after ART initiation. Each repertoire was downsampled to 5000 TRB nucleotide sequences, and summary statistics were averaged across 100 downsampling iterations. TRB sequences were retained for analysis only if CDR3 regions of at least seven amino acids were present. Diversity was assessed using a clonality score derived from Shannon entropy and using the Gini coefficient. Repertoire networks linked the top 5000 CDR3 amino acid sequences whenever two sequences differed by an edit distance of one. Antigen specificity groups and MHC restriction were predicted for TRB CDR3 amino acid sequences with GLIPH2. Known CMV, EBV, HIV or tissue antigen associations were flagged by matching CDR3 amino acid sequences against VDJdb and McPAS-TCR. Pre-ART, post-ART and control groups were compared with Wilcoxon signed-rank tests and Holm-Bonferroni correction. The source is immuneACCESS, and TCRdb retained only in-frame sequences with V and J called. Part of the clones is not carried over; for the studies checked, unresolved V genes explain less than half of this, and the remainder is unexplained. For V, J and clone size, that table is used; D and trimming come from the DNA. The table for this sample lists roughly 9,200 clones; over 60% of them were counted only once. The ten largest clones capture 20% to 25% of the sample.

On this clone: The target of this receptor is not known. Per-nucleotide qualities are absent, and no much larger clonotype sits a single base away.

This sequence uses TRBV30 and TRBJ1-2; TRBD1 is possibly the D segment (5 matching bases). The source was unsorted PBMCs, collected 0.6 years before starting antiretroviral therapy. The receptor was isolated from a man aged 35 to 55 with HIV. The CDR3 amino acid sequence is: CAQQAWDNYGYTF. The sequenced DNA: TGTGCCCAGCAGGCCTGGGACAACTATGGCTACACCTTC.